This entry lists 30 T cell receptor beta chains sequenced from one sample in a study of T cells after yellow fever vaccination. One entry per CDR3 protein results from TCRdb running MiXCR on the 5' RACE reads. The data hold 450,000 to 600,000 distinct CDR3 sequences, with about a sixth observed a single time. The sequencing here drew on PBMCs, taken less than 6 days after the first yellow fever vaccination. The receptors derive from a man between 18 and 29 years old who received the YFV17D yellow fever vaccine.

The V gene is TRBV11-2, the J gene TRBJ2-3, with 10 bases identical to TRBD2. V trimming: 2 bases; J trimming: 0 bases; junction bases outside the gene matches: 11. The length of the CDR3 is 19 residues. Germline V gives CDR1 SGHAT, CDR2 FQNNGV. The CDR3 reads CASSLLRLAGAFSTDTQYF. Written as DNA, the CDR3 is TGTGCCAGCAGCTTACTCCGTCTAGCGGGGGCCTTTAGCACAGATACGCAGTATTTT.

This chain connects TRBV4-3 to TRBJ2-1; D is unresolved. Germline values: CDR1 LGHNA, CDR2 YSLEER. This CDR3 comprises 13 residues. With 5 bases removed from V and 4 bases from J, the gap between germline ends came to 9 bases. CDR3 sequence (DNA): TGCGCCAGCAGCTTAGGGATTTACAATGAGCAGTTCTTC. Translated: CASSLGIYNEQFF.

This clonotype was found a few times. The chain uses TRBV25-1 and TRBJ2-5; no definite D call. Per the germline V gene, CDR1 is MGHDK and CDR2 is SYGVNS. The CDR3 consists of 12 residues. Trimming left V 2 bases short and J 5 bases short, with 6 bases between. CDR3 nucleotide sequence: TGTGCCAGCAGTGAAATTTCGGAGACCCAGTACTTC. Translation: CASSEISETQYF.

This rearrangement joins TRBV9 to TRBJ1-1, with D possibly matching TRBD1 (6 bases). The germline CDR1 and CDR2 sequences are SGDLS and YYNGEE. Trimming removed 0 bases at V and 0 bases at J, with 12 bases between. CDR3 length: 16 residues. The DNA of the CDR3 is TGTGCCAGCAGCGTAGACAGGGAAGAAATGAACACTGAAGCTTTCTTT. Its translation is CASSVDREEMNTEAFF.

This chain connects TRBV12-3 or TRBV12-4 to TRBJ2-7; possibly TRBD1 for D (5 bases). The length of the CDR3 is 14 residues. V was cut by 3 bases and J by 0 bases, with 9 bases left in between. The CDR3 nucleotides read TGTGCCAGCAGTTTTCTGGGGCCCTCCTACGAGCAGTACTTC. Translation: CASSFLGPSYEQYF.

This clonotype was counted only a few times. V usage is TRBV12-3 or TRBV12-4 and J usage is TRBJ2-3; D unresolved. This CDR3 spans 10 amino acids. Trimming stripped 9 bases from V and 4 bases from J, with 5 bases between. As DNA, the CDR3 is TGTGCCAGTCAGGCAGATACGCAGTATTTT. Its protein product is CASQADTQYF.

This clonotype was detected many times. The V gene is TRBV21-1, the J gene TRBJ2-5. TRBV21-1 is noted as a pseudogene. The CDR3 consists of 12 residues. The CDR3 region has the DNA TGTGCCAGCCCAGGGGTCCAAGAGACCCAGTACTTC. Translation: CASPGVQETQYF.

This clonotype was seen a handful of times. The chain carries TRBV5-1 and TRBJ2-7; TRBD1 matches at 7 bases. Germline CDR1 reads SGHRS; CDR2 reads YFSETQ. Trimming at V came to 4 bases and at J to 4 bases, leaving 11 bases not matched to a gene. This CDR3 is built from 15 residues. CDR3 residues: CASSLNTGTAYEQYF. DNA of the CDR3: TGCGCCAGCAGCCTAAATACCGGGACAGCTTACGAGCAGTACTTC.

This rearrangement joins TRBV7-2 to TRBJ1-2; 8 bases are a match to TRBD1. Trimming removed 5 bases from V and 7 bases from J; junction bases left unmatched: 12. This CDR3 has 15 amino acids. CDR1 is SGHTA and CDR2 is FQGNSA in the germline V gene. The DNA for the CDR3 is TGTGCCAGCAGCGAAACCCCAAGACAGGGGCCTGGCTACACCTTC. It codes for CASSETPRQGPGYTF.

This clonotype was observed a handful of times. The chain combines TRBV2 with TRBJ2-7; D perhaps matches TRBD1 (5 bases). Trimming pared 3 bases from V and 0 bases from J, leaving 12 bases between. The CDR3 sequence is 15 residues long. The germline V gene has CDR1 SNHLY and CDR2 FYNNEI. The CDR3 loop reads CASSDDGQTSYEQYV. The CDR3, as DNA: TGTGCCAGCAGTGATGATGGACAAACCTCCTACGAGCAGTACGTC.

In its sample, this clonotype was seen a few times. CDR3 in amino acids: CASSLGLAGAWNEQFF. The DNA for the CDR3 is TGTGCCAGCAGCCTCGGACTAGCGGGGGCGTGGAATGAGCAGTTCTTC. This chain links TRBV7-2 with TRBJ2-1; 13 bases align to TRBD2. The CDR3 runs to 16 residues. Germline lookup yields CDR1 SGHTA and CDR2 FQGNSA. Unmatched junction bases numbered 8, after V lost 5 bases and J lost 7 bases.

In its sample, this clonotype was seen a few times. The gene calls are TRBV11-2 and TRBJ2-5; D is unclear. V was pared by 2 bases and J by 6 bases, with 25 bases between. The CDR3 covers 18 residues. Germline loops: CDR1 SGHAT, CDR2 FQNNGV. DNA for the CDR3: TGTGCCAGCAGCTTATCCTTTTCACGGTTGGGGTCAGTGAAGACCCAGTACTTC. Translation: CASSLSFSRLGSVKTQYF.

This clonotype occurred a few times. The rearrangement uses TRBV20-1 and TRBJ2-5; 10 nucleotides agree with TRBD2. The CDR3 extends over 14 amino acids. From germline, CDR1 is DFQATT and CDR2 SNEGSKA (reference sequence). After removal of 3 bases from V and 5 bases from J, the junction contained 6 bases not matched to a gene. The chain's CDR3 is CSASERGGEETQYF. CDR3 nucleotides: TGCAGTGCTAGTGAGCGGGGGGGCGAGGAGACCCAGTACTTC.

The CDR3 loop is CASSTGLAGGGQFF. Here the CDR3 DNA reads TGTGCCAGCAGCACCGGACTAGCGGGGGGCGGGCAGTTCTTC. The V and J genes are TRBV7-2 and TRBJ2-1, with TRBD2 identical over 14 bases. The CDR3 loop spans 14 amino acids. The germline gives CDR1 SGHTA, CDR2 FQGNSA. The V gene end was trimmed by 5 bases and the J gene end by 12 bases; junction bases not matched to a gene: 6. The whole variable domain, filled in from reference TRBV7-2 and TRBJ2-1, reads GAGVSQSPSNKVTEKGKDVELRCDPISGHTALYWYRQSLGQGLEFLIYFQGNSAPDKSGLPSDRFSAERTGGSVSTLTIQRTQQEDSAVYLCASSTGLAGGGQFFGPGTRLTVL.

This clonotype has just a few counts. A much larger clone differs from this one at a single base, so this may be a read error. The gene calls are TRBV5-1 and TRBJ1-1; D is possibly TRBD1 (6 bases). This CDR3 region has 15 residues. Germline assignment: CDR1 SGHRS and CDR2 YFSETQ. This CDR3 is CASSALTGEGTEVFF. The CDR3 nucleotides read TGCGCCAGCAGCGCATTGACAGGAGAAGGAACTGAAGTTTTCTTT.

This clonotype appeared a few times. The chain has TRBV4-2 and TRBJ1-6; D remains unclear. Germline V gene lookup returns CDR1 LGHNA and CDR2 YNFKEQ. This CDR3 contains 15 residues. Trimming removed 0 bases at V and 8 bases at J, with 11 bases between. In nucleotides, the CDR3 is TGTGCCAGCAGCCAAGAGATCAGCGTTTATTCACCCCTCCACTTT. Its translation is CASSQEISVYSPLHF.

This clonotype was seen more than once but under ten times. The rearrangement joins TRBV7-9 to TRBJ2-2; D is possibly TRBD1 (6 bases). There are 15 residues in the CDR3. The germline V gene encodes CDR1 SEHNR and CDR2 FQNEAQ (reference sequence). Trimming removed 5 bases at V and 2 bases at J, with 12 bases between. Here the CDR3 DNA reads TGTGCCAGCAGCCAGGACAGACTTAACACCGGGGAGCTGTTTTTT. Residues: CASSQDRLNTGELFF.

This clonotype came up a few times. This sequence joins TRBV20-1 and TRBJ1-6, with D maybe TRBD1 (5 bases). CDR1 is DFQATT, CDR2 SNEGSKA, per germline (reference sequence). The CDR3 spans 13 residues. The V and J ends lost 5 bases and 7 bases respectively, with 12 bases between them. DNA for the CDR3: TGCAGTGCTCGGGACCCCTTAAATTCACCCCTCCACTTT. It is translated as CSARDPLNSPLHF.

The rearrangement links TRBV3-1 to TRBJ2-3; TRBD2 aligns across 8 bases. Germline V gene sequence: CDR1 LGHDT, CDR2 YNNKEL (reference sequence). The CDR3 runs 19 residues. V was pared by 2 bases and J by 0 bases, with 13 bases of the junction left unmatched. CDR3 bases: TGTGCCAGCAGCCAATTAATTGCGGGGGGTCTCCTTAGCACAGATACGCAGTATTTT. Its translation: CASSQLIAGGLLSTDTQYF.

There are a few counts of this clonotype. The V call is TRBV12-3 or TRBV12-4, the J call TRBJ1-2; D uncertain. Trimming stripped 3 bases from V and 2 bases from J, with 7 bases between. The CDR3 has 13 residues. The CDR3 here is CASSFFENYGYTF. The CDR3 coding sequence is TGTGCCAGCAGTTTCTTCGAGAACTATGGCTACACCTTC.

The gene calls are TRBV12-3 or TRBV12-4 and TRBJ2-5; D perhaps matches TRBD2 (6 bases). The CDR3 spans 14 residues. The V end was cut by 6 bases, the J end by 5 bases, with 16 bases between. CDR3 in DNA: TGTGCCAGCAGCCGAAGACTAGTAGTGGAGACCCAGTACTTC. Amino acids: CASSRRLVVETQYF.

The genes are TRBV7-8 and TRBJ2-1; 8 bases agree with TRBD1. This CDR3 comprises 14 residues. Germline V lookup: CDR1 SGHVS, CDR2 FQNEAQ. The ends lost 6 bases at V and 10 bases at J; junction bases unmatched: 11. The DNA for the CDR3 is TGTGCCAGCAGAGAGGACAGGGTTAGGAAAGAGCAGTTCTTC. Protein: CASREDRVRKEQFF.

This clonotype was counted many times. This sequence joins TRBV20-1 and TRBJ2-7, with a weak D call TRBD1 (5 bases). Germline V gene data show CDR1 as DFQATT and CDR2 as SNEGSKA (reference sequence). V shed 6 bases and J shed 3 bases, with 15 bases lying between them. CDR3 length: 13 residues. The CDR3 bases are TGCAGTGCGACAAACACAGGTTACTACGAGCAGTACTTC. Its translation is CSATNTGYYEQYF.

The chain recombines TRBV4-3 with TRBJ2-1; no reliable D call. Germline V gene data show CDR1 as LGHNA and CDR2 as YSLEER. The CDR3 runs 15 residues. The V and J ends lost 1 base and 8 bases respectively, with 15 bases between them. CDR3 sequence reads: CASSQGSSGTHEQFF. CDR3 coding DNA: TGCGCCAGCAGCCAAGGTAGTAGTGGAACCCATGAGCAGTTCTTC.

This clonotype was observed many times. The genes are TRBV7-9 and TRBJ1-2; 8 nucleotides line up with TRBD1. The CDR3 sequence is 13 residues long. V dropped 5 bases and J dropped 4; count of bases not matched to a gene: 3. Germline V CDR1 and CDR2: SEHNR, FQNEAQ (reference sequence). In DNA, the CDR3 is TGTGCCAGCAGCCCGGACAGGGTCTATGGCTACACCTTC. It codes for CASSPDRVYGYTF.

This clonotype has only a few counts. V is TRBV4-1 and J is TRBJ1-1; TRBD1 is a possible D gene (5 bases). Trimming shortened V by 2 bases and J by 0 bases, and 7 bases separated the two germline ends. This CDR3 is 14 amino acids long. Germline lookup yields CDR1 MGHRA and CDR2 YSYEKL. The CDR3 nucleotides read TGCGCCAGCAGCCAAAGGGGAATGAACACTGAAGCTTTCTTT. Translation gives CASSQRGMNTEAFF.

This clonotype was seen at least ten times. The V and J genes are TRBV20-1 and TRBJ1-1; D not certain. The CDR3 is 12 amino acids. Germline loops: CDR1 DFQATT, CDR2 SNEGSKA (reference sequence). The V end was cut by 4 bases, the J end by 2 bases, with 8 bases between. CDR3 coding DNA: TGCAGTGCTAACCTGCAAAACACTGAAGCTTTCTTT. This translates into CSANLQNTEAFF.

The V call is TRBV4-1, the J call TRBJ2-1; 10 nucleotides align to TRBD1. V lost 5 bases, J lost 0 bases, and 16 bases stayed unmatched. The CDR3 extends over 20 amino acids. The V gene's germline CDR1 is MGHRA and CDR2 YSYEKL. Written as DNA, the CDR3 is TGCGCCAGCAGCGTAATCCCGGGACAGGGGATTGGACACTCCTACAATGAGCAGTTCTTC. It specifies CASSVIPGQGIGHSYNEQFF.

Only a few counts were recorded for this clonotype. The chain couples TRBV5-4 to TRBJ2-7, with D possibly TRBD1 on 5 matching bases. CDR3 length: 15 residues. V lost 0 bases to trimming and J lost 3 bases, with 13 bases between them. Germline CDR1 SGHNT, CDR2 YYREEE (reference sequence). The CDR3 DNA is TGTGCCAGCAGCTTGGCTTTAGGGGCAAACTACGAGCAGTACGTC. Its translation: CASSLALGANYEQYV.

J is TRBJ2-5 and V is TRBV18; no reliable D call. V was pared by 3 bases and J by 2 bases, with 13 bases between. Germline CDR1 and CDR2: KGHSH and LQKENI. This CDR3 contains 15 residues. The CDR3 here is CASSPTSTSQETQYF. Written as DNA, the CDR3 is TGTGCCAGCTCACCGACCTCTACCAGTCAAGAGACCCAGTACTTC.